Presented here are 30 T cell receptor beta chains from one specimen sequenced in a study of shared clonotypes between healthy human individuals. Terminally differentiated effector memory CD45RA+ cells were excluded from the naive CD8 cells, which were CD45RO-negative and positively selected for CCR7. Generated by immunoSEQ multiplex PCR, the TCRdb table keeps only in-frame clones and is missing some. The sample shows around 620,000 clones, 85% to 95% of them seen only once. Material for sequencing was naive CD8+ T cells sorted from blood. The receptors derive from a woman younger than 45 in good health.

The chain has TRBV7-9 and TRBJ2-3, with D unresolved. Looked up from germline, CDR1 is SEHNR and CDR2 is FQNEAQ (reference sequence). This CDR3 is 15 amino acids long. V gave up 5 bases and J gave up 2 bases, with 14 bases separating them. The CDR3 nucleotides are TGTGCCAGCAGCCCGCCTACCCCGAACACAGATACGCAGTATTTT. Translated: CASSPPTPNTDTQYF.

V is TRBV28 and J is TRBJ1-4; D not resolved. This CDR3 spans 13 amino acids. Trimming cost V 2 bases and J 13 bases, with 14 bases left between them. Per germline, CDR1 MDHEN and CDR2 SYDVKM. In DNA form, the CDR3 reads TGTGCCAGCAGTTTAGAGTTAATGAAAAGACTGTTTTTT. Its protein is CASSLELMKRLFF.

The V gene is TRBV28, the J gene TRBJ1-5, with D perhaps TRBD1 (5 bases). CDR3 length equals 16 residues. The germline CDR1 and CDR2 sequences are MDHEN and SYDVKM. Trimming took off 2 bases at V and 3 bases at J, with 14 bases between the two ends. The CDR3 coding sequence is TGTGCCAGCAGTTTAGGCACCGGGGGGTCCAATCAGCCCCAGCATTTT. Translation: CASSLGTGGSNQPQHF.

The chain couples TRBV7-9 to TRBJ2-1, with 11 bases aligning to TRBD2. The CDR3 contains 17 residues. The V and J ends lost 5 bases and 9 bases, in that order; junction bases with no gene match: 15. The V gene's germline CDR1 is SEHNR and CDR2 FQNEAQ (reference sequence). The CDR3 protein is CASSPRSGRAPRIEQFF. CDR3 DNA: TGTGCCAGCAGCCCCCGTAGCGGGAGGGCCCCTAGGATTGAGCAGTTCTTC.

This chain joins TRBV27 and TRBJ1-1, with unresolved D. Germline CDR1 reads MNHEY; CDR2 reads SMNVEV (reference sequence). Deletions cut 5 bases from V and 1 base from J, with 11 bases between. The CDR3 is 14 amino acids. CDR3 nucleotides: TGTGCCAGCAGTCCCGGAGTATCGAACACTGAAGCTTTCTTT. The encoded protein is CASSPGVSNTEAFF.

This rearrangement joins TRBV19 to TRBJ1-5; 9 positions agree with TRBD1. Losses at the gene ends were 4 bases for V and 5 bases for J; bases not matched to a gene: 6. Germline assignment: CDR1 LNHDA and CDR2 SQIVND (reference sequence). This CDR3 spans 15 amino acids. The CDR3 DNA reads TGTGCCAGTAGTAGGGACAGGGAGGGCGATCAGCCCCAGCATTTT. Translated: CASSRDREGDQPQHF.

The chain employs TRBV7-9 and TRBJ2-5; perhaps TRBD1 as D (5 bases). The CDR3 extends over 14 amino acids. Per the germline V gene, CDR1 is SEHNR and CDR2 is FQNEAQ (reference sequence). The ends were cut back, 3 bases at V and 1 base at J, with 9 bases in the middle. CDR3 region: CASSFDSSQETQYF. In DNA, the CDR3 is TGTGCCAGCAGCTTCGACAGTTCCCAAGAGACCCAGTACTTC.

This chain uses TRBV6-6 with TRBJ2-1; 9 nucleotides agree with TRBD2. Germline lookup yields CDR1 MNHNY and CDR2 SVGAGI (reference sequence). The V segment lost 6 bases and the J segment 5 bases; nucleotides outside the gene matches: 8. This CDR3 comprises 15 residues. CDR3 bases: TGTGCCAGCAGCCCCTCCGCGGGGGGGAACAATGAGCAGTTCTTC. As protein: CASSPSAGGNNEQFF.

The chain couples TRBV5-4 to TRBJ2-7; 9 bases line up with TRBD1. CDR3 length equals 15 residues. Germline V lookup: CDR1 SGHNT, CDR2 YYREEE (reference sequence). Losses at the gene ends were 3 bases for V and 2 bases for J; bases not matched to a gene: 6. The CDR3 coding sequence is TGTGCCAGCAGCTATTACAGGGGGCCAGCCTACGAGCAGTACTTC. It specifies CASSYYRGPAYEQYF.

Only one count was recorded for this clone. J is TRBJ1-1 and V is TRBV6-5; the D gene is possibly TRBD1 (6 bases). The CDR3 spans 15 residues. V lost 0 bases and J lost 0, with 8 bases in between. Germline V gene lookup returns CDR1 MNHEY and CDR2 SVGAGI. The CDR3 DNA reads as TGTGCCAGCAGTTACTCGGACAGAATGAACACTGAAGCTTTCTTT. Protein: CASSYSDRMNTEAFF.

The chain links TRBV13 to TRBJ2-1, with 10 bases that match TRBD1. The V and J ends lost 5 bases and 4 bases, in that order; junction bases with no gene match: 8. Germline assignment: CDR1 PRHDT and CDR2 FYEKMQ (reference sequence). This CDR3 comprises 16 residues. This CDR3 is CASSGVGQGGYNEQFF. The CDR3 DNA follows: TGTGCCAGCAGCGGCGTCGGACAGGGGGGATACAATGAGCAGTTCTTC.

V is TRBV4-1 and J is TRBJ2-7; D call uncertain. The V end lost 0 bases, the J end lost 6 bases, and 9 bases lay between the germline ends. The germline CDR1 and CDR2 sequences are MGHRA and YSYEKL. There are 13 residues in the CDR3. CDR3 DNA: TGCGCCAGCAGCCAAGACCCCCCCCGCGAGCAGTACTTC. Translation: CASSQDPPREQYF.

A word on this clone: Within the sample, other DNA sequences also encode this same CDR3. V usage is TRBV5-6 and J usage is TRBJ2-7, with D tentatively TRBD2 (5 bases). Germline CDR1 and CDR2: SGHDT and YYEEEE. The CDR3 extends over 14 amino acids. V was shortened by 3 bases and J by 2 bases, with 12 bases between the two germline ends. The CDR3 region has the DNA TGTGCCAGCAGCTCAGGACTTGCCACCTACGAGCAGTACTTC. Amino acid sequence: CASSSGLATYEQYF.

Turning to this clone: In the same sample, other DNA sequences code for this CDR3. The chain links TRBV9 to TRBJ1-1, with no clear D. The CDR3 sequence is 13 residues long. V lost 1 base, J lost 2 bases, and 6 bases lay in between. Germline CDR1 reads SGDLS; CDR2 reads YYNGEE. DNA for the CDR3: TGTGCCAGCAGCGTACCACCAAACACTGAAGCTTTCTTT. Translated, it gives CASSVPPNTEAFF. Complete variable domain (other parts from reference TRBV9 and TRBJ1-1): DSGVTQTPKHLITATGQRVTLRCSPRSGDLSVYWYQQSLDQGLQFLIQYYNGEERAKGNILERFSAQQFPDLHSELNLSSLELGDSALYFCASSVPPNTEAFFGQGTRLTVV.

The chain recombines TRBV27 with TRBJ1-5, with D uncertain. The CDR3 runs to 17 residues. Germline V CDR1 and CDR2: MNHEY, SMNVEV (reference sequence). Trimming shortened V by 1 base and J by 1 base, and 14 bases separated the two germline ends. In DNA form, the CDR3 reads TGTGCCAGCAGTTTATATTCGGTGCCGAGGAGCAATCAGCCCCAGCATTTT. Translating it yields CASSLYSVPRSNQPQHF.

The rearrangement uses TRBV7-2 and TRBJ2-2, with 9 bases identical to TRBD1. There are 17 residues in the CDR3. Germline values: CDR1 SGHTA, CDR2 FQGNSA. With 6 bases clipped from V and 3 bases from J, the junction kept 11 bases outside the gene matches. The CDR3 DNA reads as TGTGCCAGCAGATCTTCCCGGGACAGGGTCTACACCGGGGAGCTGTTTTTT. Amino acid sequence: CASRSSRDRVYTGELFF.

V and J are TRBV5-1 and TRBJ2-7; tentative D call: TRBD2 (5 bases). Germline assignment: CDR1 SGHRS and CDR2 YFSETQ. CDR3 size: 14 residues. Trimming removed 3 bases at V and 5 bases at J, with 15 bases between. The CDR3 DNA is TGCGCCAGCAGCTCGGGCACTAGGGCGAACGAGCAGTACTTC. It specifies CASSSGTRANEQYF.

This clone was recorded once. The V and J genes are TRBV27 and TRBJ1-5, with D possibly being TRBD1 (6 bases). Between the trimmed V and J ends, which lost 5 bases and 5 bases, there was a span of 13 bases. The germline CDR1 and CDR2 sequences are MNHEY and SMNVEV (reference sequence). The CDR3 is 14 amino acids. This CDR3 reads CASSHNRVDQPQHF. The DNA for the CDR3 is TGTGCCAGCAGTCACAACAGGGTGGATCAGCCCCAGCATTTT.

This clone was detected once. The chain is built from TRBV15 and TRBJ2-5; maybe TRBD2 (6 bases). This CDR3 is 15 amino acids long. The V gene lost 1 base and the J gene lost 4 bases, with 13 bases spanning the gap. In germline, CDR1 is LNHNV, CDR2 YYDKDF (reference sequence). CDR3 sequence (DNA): TGTGCCACCAGCAGAGTGCCGGTGGAGGGAGAGACCCAGTACTTC. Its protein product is CATSRVPVEGETQYF.

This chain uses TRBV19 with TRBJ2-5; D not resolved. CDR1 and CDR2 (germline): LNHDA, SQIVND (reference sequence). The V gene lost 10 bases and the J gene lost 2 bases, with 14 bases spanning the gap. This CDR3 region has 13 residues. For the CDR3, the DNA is TGTGCCACCCGAGGAAGCAGTCAAGAGACCCAGTACTTC. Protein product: CATRGSSQETQYF.

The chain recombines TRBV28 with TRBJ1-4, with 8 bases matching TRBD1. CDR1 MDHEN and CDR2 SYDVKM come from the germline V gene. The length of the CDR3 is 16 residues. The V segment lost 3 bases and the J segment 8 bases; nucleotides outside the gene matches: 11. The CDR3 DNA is TGTGCCAGCAGTTTTCTTATCGGACAGGGTAGCGAAAAACTGTTTTTT. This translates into CASSFLIGQGSEKLFF.

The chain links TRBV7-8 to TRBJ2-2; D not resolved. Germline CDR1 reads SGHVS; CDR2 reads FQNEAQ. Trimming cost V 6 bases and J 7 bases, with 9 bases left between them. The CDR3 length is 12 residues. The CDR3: CASRGDNGELFF. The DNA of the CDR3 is TGTGCCAGCAGGGGTGACAACGGGGAGCTGTTTTTT.

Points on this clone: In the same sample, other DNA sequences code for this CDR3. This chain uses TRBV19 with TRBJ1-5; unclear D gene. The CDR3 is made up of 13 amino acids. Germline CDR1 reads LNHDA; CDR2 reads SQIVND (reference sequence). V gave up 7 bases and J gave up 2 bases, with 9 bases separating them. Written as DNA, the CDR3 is TGTGCCAGTAAACAGCTTGGCAATCAGCCCCAGCATTTT. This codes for CASKQLGNQPQHF.

This CDR3 is CASSEGTSGLYNEQFF. The CDR3 region has the DNA TGTGCCAGCAGCGAGGGGACTAGCGGCCTTTACAATGAGCAGTTCTTC. This chain uses TRBV9 with TRBJ2-1; 11 bases align to TRBD2. The CDR3 sequence is 16 residues long. The germline V gene has CDR1 SGDLS and CDR2 YYNGEE. Unmatched junction bases numbered 6, after V lost 3 bases and J lost 4 bases. Variable domain in full (rest from reference TRBV9 and TRBJ2-1): DSGVTQTPKHLITATGQRVTLRCSPRSGDLSVYWYQQSLDQGLQFLIQYYNGEERAKGNILERFSAQQFPDLHSELNLSSLELGDSALYFCASSEGTSGLYNEQFFGPGTRLTVL.

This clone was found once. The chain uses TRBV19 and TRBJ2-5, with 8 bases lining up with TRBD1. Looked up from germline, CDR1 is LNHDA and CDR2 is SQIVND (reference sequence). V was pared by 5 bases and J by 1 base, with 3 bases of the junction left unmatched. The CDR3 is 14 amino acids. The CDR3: CASSPGQAQETQYF. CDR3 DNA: TGTGCCAGTAGTCCGGGACAGGCCCAAGAGACCCAGTACTTC.

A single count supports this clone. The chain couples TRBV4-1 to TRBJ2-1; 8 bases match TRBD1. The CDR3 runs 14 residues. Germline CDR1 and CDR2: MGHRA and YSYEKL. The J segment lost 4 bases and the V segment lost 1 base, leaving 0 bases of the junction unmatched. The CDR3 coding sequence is TGCGCCAGCAGCCAAGGGACAGGGTACAATGAGCAGTTCTTC. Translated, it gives CASSQGTGYNEQFF.

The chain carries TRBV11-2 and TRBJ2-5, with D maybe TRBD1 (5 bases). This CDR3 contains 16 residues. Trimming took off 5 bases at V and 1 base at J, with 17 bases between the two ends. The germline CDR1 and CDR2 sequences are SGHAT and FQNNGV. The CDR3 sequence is CASSPTQGISQETQYF. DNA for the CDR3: TGTGCCAGCAGCCCAACGCAGGGTATCAGCCAAGAGACCCAGTACTTC. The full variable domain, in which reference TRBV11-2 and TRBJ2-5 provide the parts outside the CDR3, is EAGVAQSPRYKIIEKRQSVAFWCNPISGHATLYWYQQILGQGPKLLIQFQNNGVVDDSQLPKDRFSAERLKGVDSTLKIQPAKLEDSAVYLCASSPTQGISQETQYFGPGTRLLVL.

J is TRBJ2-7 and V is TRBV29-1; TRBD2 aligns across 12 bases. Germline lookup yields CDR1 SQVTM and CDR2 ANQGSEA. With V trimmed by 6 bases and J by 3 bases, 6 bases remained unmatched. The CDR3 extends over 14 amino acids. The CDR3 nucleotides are TGCAGCGTGACGGGACTAGCGGGCCGCTACGAGCAGTACTTC. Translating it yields CSVTGLAGRYEQYF.

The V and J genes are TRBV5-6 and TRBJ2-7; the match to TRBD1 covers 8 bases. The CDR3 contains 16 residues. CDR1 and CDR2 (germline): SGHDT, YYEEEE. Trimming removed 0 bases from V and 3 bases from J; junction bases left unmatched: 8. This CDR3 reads CASSLELTGEVYEQYF. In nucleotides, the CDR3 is TGTGCCAGCAGCTTGGAGTTGACAGGGGAAGTCTACGAGCAGTACTTC.

Here the CDR3 DNA reads TGTGCCAGCAGTGGACTAGCGGTTAATGAGCAGTTCTTC. Protein product: CASSGLAVNEQFF. The chain has TRBV2 and TRBJ2-1; TRBD2 aligns across 9 bases. With 4 bases clipped from V and 7 bases from J, the junction kept 2 bases outside the gene matches. The CDR3 is made up of 13 amino acids. The germline gives CDR1 SNHLY, CDR2 FYNNEI.